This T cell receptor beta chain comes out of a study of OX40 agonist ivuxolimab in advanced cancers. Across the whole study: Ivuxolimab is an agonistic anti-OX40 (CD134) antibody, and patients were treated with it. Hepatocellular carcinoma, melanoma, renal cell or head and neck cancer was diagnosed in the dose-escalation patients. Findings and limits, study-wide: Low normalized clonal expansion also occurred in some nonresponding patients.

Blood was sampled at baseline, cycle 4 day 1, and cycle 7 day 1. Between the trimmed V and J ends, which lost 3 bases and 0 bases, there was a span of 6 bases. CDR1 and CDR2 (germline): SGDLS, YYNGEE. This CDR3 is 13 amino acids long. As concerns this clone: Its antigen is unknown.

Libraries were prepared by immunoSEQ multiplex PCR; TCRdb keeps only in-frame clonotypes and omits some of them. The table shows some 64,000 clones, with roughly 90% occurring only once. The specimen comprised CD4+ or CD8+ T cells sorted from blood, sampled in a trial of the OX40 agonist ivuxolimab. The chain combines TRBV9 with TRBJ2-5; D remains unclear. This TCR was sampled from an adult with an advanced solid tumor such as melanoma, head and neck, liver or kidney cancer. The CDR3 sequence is CASSGTNQETQYF. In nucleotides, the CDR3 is TGTGCCAGCAGCGGGACGAACCAAGAGACCCAGTACTTC.